These 5 T cell receptor beta chains came from one sample sequenced in a study of vaccination and CD4 T cells after COVID-19. Described treatment: roughly 10-day PBMC culture with coronavirus spike peptide pools or control peptides (ViraFEST assay). The antigens for these receptors are not known. Sequencing of DNA taken from cultured CD4+ T cells relied on the Oncomine TCR Beta short-read assay. TCRdb used MiXCR to reprocess the PCR reads, holding one entry per CDR3 protein. The sample holds roughly 8,900 distinct CDR3 sequences, 60% seen once. This specimen was cultured CD4+ T cells from blood, taken after SARS-CoV-2 vaccination. All receptors come from a human donor with COVID-19.

V gene TRBV12-3 or TRBV12-4 combines with J gene TRBJ1-1; D ambiguous. The V gene lost 7 bases and the J gene lost 7 bases, with 10 bases spanning the gap. CDR3 length: 11 amino acids. Written as DNA, the CDR3 is TGTGCCAGCACCGCCGGCAGTGAAGCTTTCTTT. It specifies CASTAGSEAFF.

This clonotype was seen just once. The chain combines TRBV5-4 with TRBJ2-3; perhaps TRBD1 as D (6 bases). V lost 4 bases and J lost 0, with 12 bases in between. This CDR3 comprises 15 residues. Germline V gives CDR1 SGHNT, CDR2 YYREEE (reference sequence). The chain's CDR3 is CASSLDRFSTDTQYF. The CDR3 DNA reads TGTGCCAGCAGCCTCGACAGGTTTAGCACAGATACGCAGTATTTT.

V and J are TRBV24-1 and TRBJ2-7; D is undetermined. V was trimmed by 0 bases and J by 7 bases, leaving 3 bases between them. Germline values: CDR1 KGHDR, CDR2 SFDVKD. CDR3 length equals 11 residues. The CDR3 loop is CATSDLWEQYF. The CDR3 nucleotides are TGTGCCACCAGTGATTTGTGGGAGCAGTACTTC.

The V and J genes are TRBV20-1 and TRBJ2-7, with 9 bases matching TRBD2. The germline CDR1 and CDR2 sequences are DFQATT and SNEGSKA (reference sequence). The V and J ends lost 1 base and 4 bases, in that order; junction bases with no gene match: 2. The CDR3 extends over 13 amino acids. CDR3 sequence (DNA): TGCAGTGCTAGAGGGCGGGGGGGTTACGAGCAGTACTTC. Translating gives CSARGRGGYEQYF.

Only a few counts were recorded for this clonotype. The V and J genes are TRBV20-1 and TRBJ2-5; D not certain. The ends were cut back, 7 bases at V and 2 bases at J, with 11 bases in the middle. The CDR3 is 12 residues long. Germline assignment: CDR1 DFQATT and CDR2 SNEGSKA (reference sequence). The CDR3: CSVRASQETQYF. For the CDR3, the DNA is TGCAGTGTCCGGGCGTCACAAGAGACCCAGTACTTC.